Here is one T cell receptor (beta chain) with its context. The germline gene is not matched at one end of the junction; a read error may be the cause. Amplification of TCR beta CDR3 regions used RNA as the template. TCR CDR3 underwent first-round RT-PCR with the HTBI primer set. TCRdb recomputed calls from the multiplex PCR reads with MiXCR, one row per CDR3 protein. The data show 620,000 or so distinct CDR3 sequences, roughly 15% seen once. These data come from a study of T cells in Graves' hyperthyroidism and ophthalmopathy. Overall study context: Peripheral blood sampling occurred at initial diagnosis, before any treatment.

Patients were excluded for uncontrolled infection, other autoimmune disease, pregnancy or lactation. Isolation of PBMCs was performed on about 9.9 ml fresh peripheral blood. The material sequenced was blood. This clonotype was sampled from a woman in her forties or fifties with Graves' ophthalmopathy.

The CDR3 coding sequence is TGTGCCAGAAGTTACACAGATAGCAATCAGCCCCAGCATTTT. It specifies CARSYTDSNQPQHF. The rearrangement links TRBV6-9 to TRBJ1-5; no clear D. CDR3 length: 14 amino acids. The V gene's germline CDR1 is MNHGY and CDR2 SVAAGI.